The entry that follows covers one TCR beta chain sequence. Germline is not matched at one junction end, which may reflect a read error. The data belong to a study of identical twins. One entry per CDR3 protein, called by TCRdb with MiXCR from the 5' RACE reads. The sample lists 200,000 or so distinct CDR3 sequences; 6% to 9% were seen once. Germline V gene data show CDR1 as SSHAT and CDR2 as FNYEAQ (reference sequence). The CDR3 sequence is 13 residues long. This same sample was also part of a study on yellow fever vaccine responses in identical twins.

Sequencing input: memory (CD45RO+) T cells sorted from blood. This TCR derives from a woman aged 18-29 years in good health. The chain is built from TRBV7-7 and TRBJ2-7, with no clear D. The CDR3 here is CASSQEATSEQYF. CDR3 DNA: TGTGCTAGCAGCCAAGAGGCAACGAGCGAGCAGTACTTC.